This T cell receptor (beta chain) stems from a study of shared clonotypes between healthy human individuals. Trimming shortened V by 0 bases and J by 4 bases, and 9 bases separated the two germline ends. CDR3 length: 14 amino acids. Germline assignment: CDR1 MDHEN and CDR2 SYDVKM. Some clones are missing from TCRdb's copy, which holds only in-frame ones; the method was immunoSEQ multiplex PCR. The table shows over a million clones, with around 78% occurring only once. The J gene is TRBJ1-2, the V gene TRBV28; TRBD1 might be the D (5 bases). This receptor was taken from a man aged 18 to 29 in good health. Some clones in this sample may be carry-over from other donors' samples. The specimen was memory CD4+ T cells from PBMCs. Stated subset: CD45RA-negative fraction. In nucleotides, the CDR3 is TGTGCCAGCAGTTTATGGGGGCGCGCCTATGGCTACACCTTC. Translating gives CASSLWGRAYGYTF.